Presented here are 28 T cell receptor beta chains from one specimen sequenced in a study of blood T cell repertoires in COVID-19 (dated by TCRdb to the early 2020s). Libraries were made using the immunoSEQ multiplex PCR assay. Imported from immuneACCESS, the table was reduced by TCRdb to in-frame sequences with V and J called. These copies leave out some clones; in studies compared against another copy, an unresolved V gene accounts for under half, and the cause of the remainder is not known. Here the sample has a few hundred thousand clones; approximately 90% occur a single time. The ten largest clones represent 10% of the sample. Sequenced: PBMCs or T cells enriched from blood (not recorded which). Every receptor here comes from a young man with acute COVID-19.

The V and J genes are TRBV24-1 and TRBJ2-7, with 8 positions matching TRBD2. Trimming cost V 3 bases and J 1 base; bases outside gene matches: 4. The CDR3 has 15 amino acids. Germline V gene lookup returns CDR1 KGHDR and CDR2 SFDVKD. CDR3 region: CATSDSGSGSYEQYF. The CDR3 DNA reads TGTGCCACCAGTGATAGCGGGAGTGGGTCCTACGAGCAGTACTTC.

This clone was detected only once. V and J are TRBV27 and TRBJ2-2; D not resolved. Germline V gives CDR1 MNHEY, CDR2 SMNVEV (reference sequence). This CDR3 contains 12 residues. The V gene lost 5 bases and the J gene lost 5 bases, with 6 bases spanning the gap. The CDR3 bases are TGTGCCAGCAGTCCCCAGACCGGGGAGCTGTTTTTT. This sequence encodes CASSPQTGELFF.

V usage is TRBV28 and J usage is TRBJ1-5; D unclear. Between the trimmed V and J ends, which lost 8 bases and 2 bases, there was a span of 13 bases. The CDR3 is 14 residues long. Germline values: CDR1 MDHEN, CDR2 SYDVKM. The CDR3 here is CASVEQSGNQPQHF. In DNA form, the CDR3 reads TGTGCCAGCGTAGAACAGTCCGGCAATCAGCCCCAGCATTTT.

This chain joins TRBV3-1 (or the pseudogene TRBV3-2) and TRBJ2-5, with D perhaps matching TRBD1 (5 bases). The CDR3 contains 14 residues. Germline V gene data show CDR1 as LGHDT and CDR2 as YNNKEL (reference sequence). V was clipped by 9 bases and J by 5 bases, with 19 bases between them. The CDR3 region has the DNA TGTGCCAGTTTATCCGGAGTGGCAGGGGAGACCCAGTACTTC. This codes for CASLSGVAGETQYF.

CDR3 sequence: CASSLSRPSSYNSPLHF. Here the CDR3 DNA reads TGTGCCAGCAGTTTATCGAGGCCCAGCTCCTATAATTCACCCCTCCACTTT. The chain combines TRBV27 with TRBJ1-6; D is uncertain. CDR1 and CDR2 (germline): MNHEY, SMNVEV (reference sequence). This CDR3 has 17 amino acids. V dropped 0 bases and J dropped 0 bases, with 9 bases sitting between them.

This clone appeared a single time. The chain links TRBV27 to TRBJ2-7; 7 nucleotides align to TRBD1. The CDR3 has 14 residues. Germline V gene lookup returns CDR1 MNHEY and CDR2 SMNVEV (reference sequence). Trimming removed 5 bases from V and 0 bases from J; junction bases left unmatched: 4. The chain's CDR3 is CASSLGTDSYEQYF. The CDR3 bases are TGTGCCAGCAGTCTCGGGACAGACTCCTACGAGCAGTACTTC.

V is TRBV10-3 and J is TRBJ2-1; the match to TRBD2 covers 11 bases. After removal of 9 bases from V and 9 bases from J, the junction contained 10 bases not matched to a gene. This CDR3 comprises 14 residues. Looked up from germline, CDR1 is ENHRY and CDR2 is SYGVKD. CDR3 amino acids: CAIENSGRAVEQFF. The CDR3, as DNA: TGTGCCATAGAAAATAGCGGGAGGGCGGTTGAGCAGTTCTTC.

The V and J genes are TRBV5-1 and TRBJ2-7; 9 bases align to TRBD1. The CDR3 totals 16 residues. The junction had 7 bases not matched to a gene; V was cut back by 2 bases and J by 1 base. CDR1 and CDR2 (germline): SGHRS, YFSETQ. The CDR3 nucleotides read TGCGCCAGCAGCTTTACCGGGACAGGGTATTCCTACGAGCAGTACTTC. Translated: CASSFTGTGYSYEQYF.

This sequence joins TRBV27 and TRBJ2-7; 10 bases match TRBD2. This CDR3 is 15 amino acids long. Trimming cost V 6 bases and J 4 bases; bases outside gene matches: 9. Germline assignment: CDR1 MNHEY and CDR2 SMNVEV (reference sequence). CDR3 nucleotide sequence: TGTGCCAGCAGACCTAATAGCGGGAGGATTTACGAGCAGTACTTC. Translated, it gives CASRPNSGRIYEQYF.

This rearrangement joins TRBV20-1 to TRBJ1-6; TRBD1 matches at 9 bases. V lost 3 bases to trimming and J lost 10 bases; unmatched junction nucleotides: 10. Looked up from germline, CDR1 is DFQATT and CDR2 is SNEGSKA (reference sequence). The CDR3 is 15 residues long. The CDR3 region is CSASIQGTGPSPLHF. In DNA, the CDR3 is TGCAGTGCTAGTATTCAAGGGACAGGGCCGTCACCCCTCCACTTT.

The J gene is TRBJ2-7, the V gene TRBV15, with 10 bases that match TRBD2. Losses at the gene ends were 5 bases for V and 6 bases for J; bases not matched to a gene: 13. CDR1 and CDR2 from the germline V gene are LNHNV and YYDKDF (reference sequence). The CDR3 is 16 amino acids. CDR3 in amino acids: CATSPAAKREGPEQYF. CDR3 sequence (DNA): TGTGCCACCAGCCCCGCCGCCAAGCGGGAGGGCCCCGAGCAGTACTTC.

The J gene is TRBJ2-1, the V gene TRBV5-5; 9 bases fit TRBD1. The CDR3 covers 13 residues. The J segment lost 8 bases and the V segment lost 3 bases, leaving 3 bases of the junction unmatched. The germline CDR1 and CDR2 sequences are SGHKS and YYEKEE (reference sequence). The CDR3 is CASSSWDRDEQFF. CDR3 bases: TGTGCCAGCAGCTCTTGGGACAGGGATGAGCAGTTCTTC.

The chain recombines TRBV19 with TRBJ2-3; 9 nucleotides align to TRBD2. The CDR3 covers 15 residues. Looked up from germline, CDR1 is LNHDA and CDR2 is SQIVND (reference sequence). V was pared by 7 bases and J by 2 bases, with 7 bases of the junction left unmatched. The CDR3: CASKLTSGNTDTQYF. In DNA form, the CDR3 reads TGTGCCAGTAAGTTGACTAGCGGAAACACAGATACGCAGTATTTT.

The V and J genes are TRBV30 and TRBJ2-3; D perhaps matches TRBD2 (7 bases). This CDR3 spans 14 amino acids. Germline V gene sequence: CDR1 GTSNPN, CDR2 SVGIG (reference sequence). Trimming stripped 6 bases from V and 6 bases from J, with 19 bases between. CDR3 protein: CACSEGGAPDTQYF. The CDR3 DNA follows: TGTGCCTGTTCCGAGGGGGGGGCACCCGATACGCAGTATTTT. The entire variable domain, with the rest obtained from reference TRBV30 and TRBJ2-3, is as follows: SQTIHQWPATLVQPVGSPLSLECTVEGTSNPNLYWYRQAAGRGLQLLFYSVGIGQISSEVPQNLSASRPQDRQFILSSKKLLLSDSGFYLCACSEGGAPDTQYFGPGTRLTVL.

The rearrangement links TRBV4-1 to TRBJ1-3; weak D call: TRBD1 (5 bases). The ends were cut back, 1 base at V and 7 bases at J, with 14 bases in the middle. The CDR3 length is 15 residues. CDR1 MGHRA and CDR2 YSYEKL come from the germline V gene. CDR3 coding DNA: TGCGCCAGCAGCCAAGGGTCAGGGATGGGGAACACCATATATTTT. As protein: CASSQGSGMGNTIYF.

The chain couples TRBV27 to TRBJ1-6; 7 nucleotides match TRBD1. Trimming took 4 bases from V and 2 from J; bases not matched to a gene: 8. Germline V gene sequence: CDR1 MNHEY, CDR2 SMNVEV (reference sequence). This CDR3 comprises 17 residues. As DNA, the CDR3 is TGTGCCAGCAGTTCCCAGATGACAGGGACCTATAATTCACCCCTCCACTTT. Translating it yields CASSSQMTGTYNSPLHF.

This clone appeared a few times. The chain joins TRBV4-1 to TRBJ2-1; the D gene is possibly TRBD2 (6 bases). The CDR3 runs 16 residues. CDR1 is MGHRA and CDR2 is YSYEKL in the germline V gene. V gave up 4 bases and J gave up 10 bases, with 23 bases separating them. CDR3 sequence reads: CASSRSLVRGPTEQFF. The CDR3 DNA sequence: TGCGCCAGCAGCCGATCCCTGGTGCGGGGTCCCACGGAGCAGTTCTTC.

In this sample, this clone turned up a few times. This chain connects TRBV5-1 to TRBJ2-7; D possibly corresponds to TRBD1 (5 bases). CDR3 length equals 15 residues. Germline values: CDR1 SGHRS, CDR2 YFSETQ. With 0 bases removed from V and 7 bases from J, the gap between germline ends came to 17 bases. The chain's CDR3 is CASSLGQTAMEEQYF. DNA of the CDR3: TGCGCCAGCAGCTTGGGACAGACCGCCATGGAGGAGCAGTACTTC.

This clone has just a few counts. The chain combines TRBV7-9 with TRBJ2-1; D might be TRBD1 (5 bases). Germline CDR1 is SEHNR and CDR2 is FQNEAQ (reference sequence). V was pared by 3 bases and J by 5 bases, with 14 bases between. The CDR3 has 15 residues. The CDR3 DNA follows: TGTGCCAGCAGCTTCCCGCAGGGTTACGACAATGAGCAGTTCTTC. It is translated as CASSFPQGYDNEQFF.

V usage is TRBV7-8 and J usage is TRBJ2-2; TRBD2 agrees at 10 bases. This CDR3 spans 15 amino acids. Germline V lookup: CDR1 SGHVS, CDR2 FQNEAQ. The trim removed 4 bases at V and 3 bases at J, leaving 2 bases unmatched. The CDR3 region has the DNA TGTGCCAGCAGCTCACTAGCGGGACACACCGGGGAGCTGTTTTTT. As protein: CASSSLAGHTGELFF. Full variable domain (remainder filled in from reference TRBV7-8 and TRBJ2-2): GAGVSQSPRYKVAKRGQDVALRCDPISGHVSLFWYQQALGQGPEFLTYFQNEAQLDKSGLPSDRFFAERPEGSVSTLKIQRTQQEDSAVYLCASSSLAGHTGELFFGEGSRLTVL.

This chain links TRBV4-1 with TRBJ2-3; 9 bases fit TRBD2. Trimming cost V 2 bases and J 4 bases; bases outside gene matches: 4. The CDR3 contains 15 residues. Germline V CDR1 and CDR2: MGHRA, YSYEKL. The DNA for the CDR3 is TGCGCCAGCAGCCAAATAGCGGGAGCATCAGATACGCAGTATTTT. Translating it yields CASSQIAGASDTQYF.

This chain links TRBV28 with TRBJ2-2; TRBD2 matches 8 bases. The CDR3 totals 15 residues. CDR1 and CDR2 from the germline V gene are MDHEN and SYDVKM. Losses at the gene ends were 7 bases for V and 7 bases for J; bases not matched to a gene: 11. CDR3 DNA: TGTGCCAGCACCACGGAGGCGGGGGGTATCGGGGAGCTGTTTTTT. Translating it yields CASTTEAGGIGELFF.

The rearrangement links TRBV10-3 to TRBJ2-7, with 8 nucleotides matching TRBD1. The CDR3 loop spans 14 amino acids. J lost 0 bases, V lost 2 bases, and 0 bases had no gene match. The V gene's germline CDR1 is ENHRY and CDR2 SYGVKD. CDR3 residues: CAISEDRGSYEQYF. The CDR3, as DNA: TGTGCCATCAGTGAGGACAGGGGCTCCTACGAGCAGTACTTC.

The CDR3 here is CASSGGVGNEKLFF. As DNA, the CDR3 is TGTGCCAGCAGTGGGGGCGTAGGCAATGAAAAACTGTTTTTT. V is TRBV25-1 and J is TRBJ1-4; a weak D match, TRBD1 (5 bases). From germline, CDR1 is MGHDK and CDR2 SYGVNS. Trimming took 4 bases from V and 5 from J, leaving 11 bases between them. This CDR3 has 14 residues.

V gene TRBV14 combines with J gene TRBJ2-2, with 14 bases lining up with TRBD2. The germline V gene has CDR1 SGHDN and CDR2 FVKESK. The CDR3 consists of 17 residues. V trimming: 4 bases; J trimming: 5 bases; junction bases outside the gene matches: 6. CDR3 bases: TGTGCCAGCAGCCCTCGAGGGACTAGCGGGGGAACCGGGGAGCTGTTTTTT. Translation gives CASSPRGTSGGTGELFF. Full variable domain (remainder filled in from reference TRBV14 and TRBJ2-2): EAGVTQFPSHSVIEKGQTVTLRCDPISGHDNLYWYRRVMGKEIKFLLHFVKESKQDESGMPNNRFLAERTGGTYSTLKVQPAELEDSGVYFCASSPRGTSGGTGELFFGEGSRLTVL.

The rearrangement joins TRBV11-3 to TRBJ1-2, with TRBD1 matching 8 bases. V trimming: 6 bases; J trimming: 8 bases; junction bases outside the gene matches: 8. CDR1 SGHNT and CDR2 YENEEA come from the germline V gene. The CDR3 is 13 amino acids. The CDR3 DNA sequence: TGTGCCAGCAGTGGACAGGGTCGGGACGGCTACACCTTC. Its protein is CASSGQGRDGYTF.

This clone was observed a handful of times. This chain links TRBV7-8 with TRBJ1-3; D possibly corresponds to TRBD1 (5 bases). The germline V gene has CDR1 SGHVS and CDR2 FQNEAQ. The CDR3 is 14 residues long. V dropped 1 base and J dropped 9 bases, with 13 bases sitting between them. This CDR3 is CASSLDGARRTIYF. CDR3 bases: TGTGCCAGCAGCTTAGATGGGGCCCGGCGCACCATATATTTT. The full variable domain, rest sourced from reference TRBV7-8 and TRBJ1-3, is GAGVSQSPRYKVAKRGQDVALRCDPISGHVSLFWYQQALGQGPEFLTYFQNEAQLDKSGLPSDRFFAERPEGSVSTLKIQRTQQEDSAVYLCASSLDGARRTIYFGEGSWLTVV.

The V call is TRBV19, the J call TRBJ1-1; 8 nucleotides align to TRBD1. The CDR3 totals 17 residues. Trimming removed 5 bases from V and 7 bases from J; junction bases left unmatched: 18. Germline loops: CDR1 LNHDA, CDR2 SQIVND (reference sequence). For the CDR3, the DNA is TGTGCCAGTAGTCCTCAGGGGGCCACGTCAAGAACGGGTGAAGCTTTCTTT. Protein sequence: CASSPQGATSRTGEAFF.